This passage covers 18 T cell receptor beta chains from one sample sequenced in a study of T-cell reconstitution after alpha-beta-depleted transplantation in children. Using unique molecular identifiers, the investigators prepared the TCRbeta library. TCRdb itself ran the PCR reads through MiXCR, one entry per CDR3 protein. The sample includes approximately 220,000 distinct CDR3 sequences, approximately 17% of them seen just once. Sequenced material: PBMCs, mostly from graft donor cells, taken 360 days after TCRalphabeta/CD19-depleted stem cell transplant. Source of these receptors: a male patient aged 2 to 10 who had a stem cell transplant for acute lymphoblastic leukemia, so the T cells may come from the graft donor.

This clonotype was picked up a small number of times. The CDR3 DNA follows: TGCGCCAGCAGCAAGGGGACTAGCGGGGTTTACAATGAGCAGTTCTTC. It translates to CASSKGTSGVYNEQFF. The rearrangement joins TRBV5-1 to TRBJ2-1; 13 bases agree with TRBD2. The CDR3 runs 16 residues. Germline CDR1 reads SGHRS; CDR2 reads YFSETQ. With 4 bases clipped from V and 4 bases from J, the junction kept 5 bases outside the gene matches.

On this clonotype: The junction does not match germline at one end; this may be a read error. The CDR3 DNA is TGTGCCAGCAGTCCGCCCGTCTGTTTC. Encoded protein: CASSPPVCF. The chain is built from TRBV28 and TRBJ2-7; D uncertain. There are 9 residues in the CDR3. Germline assignment: CDR1 MDHEN and CDR2 SYDVKM.

This clonotype was seen only a few times. The chain has TRBV14 and TRBJ2-5; D is perhaps TRBD1 or TRBD2 (5 bases each). Trimming took off 4 bases at V and 2 bases at J, with 14 bases between the two ends. CDR3 length equals 15 residues. The V gene's germline CDR1 is SGHDN and CDR2 FVKESK. The CDR3, as DNA: TGTGCCAGCAGCCTCCAAGGGACGGTACAAGAGACCCAGTACTTC. Translation: CASSLQGTVQETQYF.

The genes are TRBV29-1 and TRBJ2-1; 7 bases align to TRBD2. V dropped 3 bases and J dropped 1; count of bases not matched to a gene: 6. Germline CDR1 reads SQVTM; CDR2 reads ANQGSEA. This CDR3 comprises 15 residues. The CDR3 DNA reads as TGCAGCGTTGATGGAAAAGCGGGGTCCTACAATGAGCAGTTCTTC. Its protein product is CSVDGKAGSYNEQFF.

The chain couples TRBV20-1 to TRBJ2-4; weak D call: TRBD1 (5 bases). Trimming removed 0 bases at V and 8 bases at J, with 14 bases between. This CDR3 has 14 amino acids. In germline, CDR1 is DFQATT, CDR2 SNEGSKA (reference sequence). The CDR3 region is CSARDRKGVDIQYF. CDR3 DNA sequence: TGCAGTGCTAGAGATCGAAAAGGGGTGGACATTCAGTACTTC.

This clonotype was counted between two and nine times. The CDR3 spells CASSQDATVNSNQPQHF. CDR3 in DNA: TGTGCCAGCAGCCAAGATGCGACAGTTAATAGCAATCAGCCCCAGCATTTT. The V gene is TRBV4-2, the J gene TRBJ1-5; TRBD1 might be the D (5 bases). The CDR3 contains 17 residues. Germline assignment: CDR1 LGHNA and CDR2 YNFKEQ. Trimming took 0 bases from V and 0 from J, leaving 12 bases between them.

The V gene is TRBV4-2, the J gene TRBJ2-7, with 9 bases that match TRBD1. After removal of 0 bases from V and 2 bases from J, the junction contained 8 bases not matched to a gene. Germline CDR1 LGHNA, CDR2 YNFKEQ. The CDR3 has 17 amino acids. The DNA of the CDR3 is TGTGCCAGCAGCCAAGATGTGGGGACAGGGCCTACCTACGAGCAGTACTTC. Amino acids: CASSQDVGTGPTYEQYF.

The V gene is TRBV11-2, the J gene TRBJ2-5; 7 bases map to TRBD2. The CDR3 is 16 residues long. Looked up from germline, CDR1 is SGHAT and CDR2 is FQNNGV. J was trimmed by 4 bases and V by 4 bases; bases with no gene match: 12. CDR3 nucleotide sequence: TGTGCCAGCAGCTCCCGCCCCACTAGCGAGACAGAGACCCAGTACTTC. Its translation is CASSSRPTSETETQYF.

The J gene is TRBJ2-7, the V gene TRBV6-6; unclear D gene. This CDR3 comprises 13 residues. Looked up from germline, CDR1 is MNHNY and CDR2 is SVGAGI (reference sequence). Trimming took off 9 bases at V and 2 bases at J, with 14 bases between the two ends. CDR3 sequence (DNA): TGTGCCAGTAAAACCGACGGACCCTACGAGCAGTACTTC. Amino acid sequence: CASKTDGPYEQYF.

This clonotype was detected a few times. The chain couples TRBV11-2 to TRBJ2-5; D is unresolved. Germline values: CDR1 SGHAT, CDR2 FQNNGV. This CDR3 contains 12 residues. This CDR3 is CVQERYQETQYF. CDR3 DNA sequence: TGTGTCCAGGAAAGGTACCAAGAGACCCAGTACTTC.

The sample holds a few counts of this clonotype. This sequence joins TRBV27 and TRBJ1-1; a weak D match, TRBD1 (5 bases). Deletions cut 3 bases from V and 6 bases from J, with 14 bases between. From germline, CDR1 is MNHEY and CDR2 SMNVEV (reference sequence). CDR3 length: 14 residues. CDR3 coding DNA: TGTGCCAGCAGTTTCGGGGGTCCGATTGCTGAAGCTTTCTTT. This translates into CASSFGGPIAEAFF.

This clonotype came up a few times. The rearrangement joins TRBV18 to TRBJ2-7; 9 bases map to TRBD1. The CDR3 totals 16 residues. Per germline, CDR1 KGHSH and CDR2 LQKENI. J was trimmed by 3 bases and V by 4 bases; bases with no gene match: 10. CDR3 residues: CASSRRSTGGYYEQYF. Here the CDR3 DNA reads TGTGCCAGCTCACGACGTTCGACAGGGGGATACTACGAGCAGTACTTC.

This clonotype turned up a few times. The chain employs TRBV5-1 and TRBJ2-2; D is unclear. V lost 4 bases to trimming and J lost 6 bases, with 10 bases between them. Germline-derived CDR1 and CDR2 are SGHRS and YFSETQ. The CDR3 loop spans 13 amino acids. The CDR3 loop is CASSLSEAGELFF. CDR3 coding DNA: TGCGCCAGCAGCCTATCAGAGGCCGGGGAGCTGTTTTTT.

This clonotype was observed at least ten times. This sequence joins TRBV5-1 and TRBJ2-7, with TRBD1 matching 8 bases. Germline V lookup: CDR1 SGHRS, CDR2 YFSETQ. This CDR3 region has 14 residues. V trimming: 0 bases; J trimming: 4 bases; junction bases outside the gene matches: 3. The CDR3 loop reads CASSLGGQGYEQYF. DNA of the CDR3: TGCGCCAGCAGCTTGGGTGGACAGGGATACGAGCAGTACTTC.

The CDR3 here is CASSPTSGRKNEQFF. The CDR3 region has the DNA TGCGCCAGCAGCCCGACTAGCGGGAGAAAGAATGAGCAGTTCTTC. V usage is TRBV4-3 and J usage is TRBJ2-1; 12 positions match TRBD2. The CDR3 is 15 amino acids. CDR1 is LGHNA and CDR2 is YSLEER in the germline V gene. V dropped 4 bases and J dropped 7; count of bases not matched to a gene: 5.

The genes are TRBV2 and TRBJ2-7; 9 nucleotides line up with TRBD2. Germline lookup yields CDR1 SNHLY and CDR2 FYNNEI. The V segment lost 4 bases and the J segment 0 bases; nucleotides outside the gene matches: 4. The CDR3 contains 15 residues. CDR3 sequence: CASSVERGVSYEQYF. DNA of the CDR3: TGTGCCAGCAGTGTCGAGCGGGGGGTCTCCTACGAGCAGTACTTC.

This clonotype was counted a few times. CDR3 in DNA: TGCGCCAGCAGCAGGAACAGGAACTATGGCTACACCTTC. It encodes CASSRNRNYGYTF. The V call is TRBV5-1, the J call TRBJ1-2, with D perhaps matching TRBD1 (5 bases). CDR1 is SGHRS and CDR2 is YFSETQ in the germline V gene. CDR3 length: 13 residues. Trimming removed 4 bases at V and 2 bases at J, with 9 bases between.

This clonotype was seen a few times. The CDR3 reads CASSPPGTSGTDTQYF. CDR3 bases: TGTGCCAGCTCACCTCCCGGGACTAGCGGCACAGATACGCAGTATTTT. This sequence joins TRBV18 and TRBJ2-3; 10 bases are a match to TRBD2. Germline values: CDR1 KGHSH, CDR2 LQKENI. Losses at the gene ends were 3 bases for V and 1 base for J; bases not matched to a gene: 4. The CDR3 is made up of 16 amino acids.